The source of this T cell receptor beta chain is a study of blood T cell repertoires in COVID-19 (dated by TCRdb to the early 2020s). In the study overall: Samples covering the acute and convalescent phases of COVID-19 were provided by collaborators in the United States, Italy and Spain. Samples were obtained from the ongoing ImmuneRACE study (first 160 participants) and from about 1,300 subjects provided by 6 global collaborators. The sample metadata nearly always contained a de-identified subject ID, COVID-19 status, age in years and sex. HLA class I and class II types, where available, came from metadata supplied by the sample provider rather than from assay-based typing. A freely available public database, intended as a resource for researchers studying the immune response to SARS-CoV-2, is where the repertoires were released. The prospective study material was composed of cDNA or gDNA derived from T cells, B-cell-depleted T cells, or PBMCs. The dataset comprised deeply sampled blood TCRbeta repertoires from subjects exposed to, actively infected with, or recovered from COVID-19. On the study overall, not on this receptor specifically: The amount of clinical and demographic metadata varied by source and participant and was provided uncurated.

As for this clone: Its recognized antigen is unknown. Within one base of it there is no much larger clone, and no base qualities were kept.

The germline V end is reduced by 8 bases and the J end by 5 bases; junction bases left unmatched: 8. Sequences SGHTA (CDR1) and FQGNSA (CDR2) are obtained from the germline V gene. From its cysteine to its phenylalanine, the CDR3 spans 14 amino acids. Just CDR3 DNA is preserved here, 42 bases in frame from base 1. TCRbeta CDR3 regions were amplified from genomic DNA by means of the immunoSEQ Assay, a bias-controlled multiplex PCR. On the authors' methods: The number of nucleated cells in each sample was estimated by amplification of reference gene primers within the assay. Sequence reads were collapsed and filtered to measure the absolute abundance of every unique TCRbeta CDR3 rearrangement. For each sample, productive Simpson clonality was calculated as the square root of Simpson's diversity index over productive rearrangements. TCRdb carries this immuneACCESS record with in-frame sequences only. Its versions omit some clonotypes, under half of them owing to an unresolved V gene in the studies checked, with the rest unexplained. V, J and clone size were drawn from that table, and D and trimming were deduced from the DNA. The sample records roughly 100,000 clones, 70% to 90% of which are singletons. Roughly 3.1% of the sample is held by the ten biggest clonotypes.

Whole blood was collected in K2EDTA tubes by collaborating institutions according to the institutions' own protocols. For TCRbeta analysis, collaborators shipped samples in one of three forms: frozen whole blood, isolated PBMCs, or DNA extracted from either of those sample types. The chain links TRBV7-2 with TRBJ2-2, with 7 junctional bases fitting TRBD1. The specimen sequenced was peripheral blood. This TCR derives from a man aged 50-60 years with active or convalescent COVID-19. The CDR3 corresponds to CASGKQGLTGELFF. The DNA sequence is TGTGCCAGCGGCAAACAGGGGCTAACCGGGGAGCTGTTTTTT.